The 30 T cell receptor beta chains below all came from one sample that was sequenced in a study of shared T cell receptors in the human thymus. Assay: immunoSEQ multiplex PCR; the TCRdb copy retains only in-frame clones and omits some. The sample has just under 550,000 clones, 75% to 80% seen once. The same data also went into a second study, on human thymus T cells.

The sample taken for sequencing was thymocytes. These TCRs come from a boy younger than two with a congenital heart defect.

The J gene is TRBJ2-7, the V gene TRBV4-2; 8 bases are a match to TRBD2. Germline CDR1 is LGHNA and CDR2 is YNFKEQ. The trim removed 0 bases at V and 3 bases at J, leaving 7 bases unmatched. The CDR3 contains 16 residues. The CDR3 protein is CASSQDRDSGNYEQYF. CDR3 in DNA: TGTGCCAGCAGCCAAGATCGAGATAGCGGGAACTACGAGCAGTACTTC.

This chain connects TRBV4-2 to TRBJ2-7, with D perhaps TRBD2 (5 bases). The CDR3 spans 16 residues. Between the trimmed V and J ends, which lost 0 bases and 0 bases, there was a span of 12 bases. The V gene's germline CDR1 is LGHNA and CDR2 YNFKEQ. CDR3: CASSQDPKDSSYEQYF. Here the CDR3 DNA reads TGTGCCAGCAGCCAAGATCCCAAGGACTCCTCCTACGAGCAGTACTTC.

This chain joins TRBV7-6 and TRBJ2-3; TRBD2 matches at 10 bases. This CDR3 is built from 19 residues. Trimming at V came to 2 bases and at J to 2 bases, leaving 13 bases not matched to a gene. The germline CDR1 and CDR2 sequences are SGHVS and FNYEAQ. CDR3 DNA sequence: TGTGCCAGCAGCTTAAGCCAGGGACTAGCGAAGGGGGACACAGATACGCAGTATTTT. This sequence encodes CASSLSQGLAKGDTDTQYF.

This sequence joins TRBV27 and TRBJ1-1; no definite D call. Germline CDR1 MNHEY, CDR2 SMNVEV (reference sequence). The CDR3 contains 13 residues. V was clipped by 6 bases and J by 4 bases, with 12 bases between them. CDR3 sequence (DNA): TGTGCCAGCAGCAAGGAGTTGGGCACTGAAGCTTTCTTT. Translation: CASSKELGTEAFF.

The chain uses TRBV2 and TRBJ2-1; 8 bases fit TRBD2. From germline, CDR1 is SNHLY and CDR2 FYNNEI. CDR3 size: 15 residues. The junction had 10 bases not matched to a gene; V was cut back by 6 bases and J by 6 bases. In DNA form, the CDR3 reads TGTGCCAGCAGATCTAGCGGGCGGGTGATCAATGAGCAGTTCTTC. It specifies CASRSSGRVINEQFF.

This chain uses TRBV19 with TRBJ2-1; perhaps TRBD2 as D (6 bases). CDR3 size: 17 residues. From germline, CDR1 is LNHDA and CDR2 SQIVND (reference sequence). The V gene lost 3 bases and the J gene lost 10 bases, with 25 bases spanning the gap. The CDR3 DNA is TGTGCCAGTAGTATGGAAGGAACTGGGCTAGCGTTAGGGGAGCAGTTCTTC. Its protein product is CASSMEGTGLALGEQFF.

This chain joins TRBV7-2 and TRBJ1-3; D remains ambiguous. This CDR3 is built from 15 residues. Deletions cut 0 bases from V and 4 bases from J, with 10 bases between. Germline CDR1 and CDR2: SGHTA and FQGNSA. CDR3 DNA sequence: TGTGCCAGCAGCTTAGCACGGGGAGGCGGAAACACCATATATTTT. Its translation is CASSLARGGGNTIYF.

The chain is built from TRBV30 and TRBJ2-7, with 15 bases lining up with TRBD2. V shed 2 bases, J shed 0 bases, and the junction held 5 bases outside the gene matches. CDR1 is GTSNPN, CDR2 SVGIG, per germline (reference sequence). The CDR3 is 17 residues long. As DNA, the CDR3 is TGTGCCTGGAGTAGTGGGACTAGCGGGAGGTCCTCCTACGAGCAGTACTTC. It is translated as CAWSSGTSGRSSYEQYF.

A note on this clone: The same CDR3 can be traced to other DNA sequences in this sample. CDR3 loop: CASSLSDTDTQYF. The CDR3 bases are TGTGCCAGCAGCTTGAGTGACACAGATACGCAGTATTTT. The chain joins TRBV7-2 to TRBJ2-3; D remains unclear. CDR1 is SGHTA, CDR2 FQGNSA, per germline. The CDR3 extends over 13 amino acids. Trimming pared 3 bases from V and 2 bases from J, leaving 6 bases between.

This clone appeared a few times. The chain combines TRBV30 with TRBJ1-1; a weak D match, TRBD1 (6 bases). Trimming shortened V by 0 bases and J by 8 bases, and 10 bases separated the two germline ends. There are 12 residues in the CDR3. Germline CDR1 GTSNPN, CDR2 SVGIG (reference sequence). Here the CDR3 reads CAWSVQGREAFF. The CDR3 coding sequence is TGTGCCTGGAGTGTACAGGGACGGGAAGCTTTCTTT.

The gene calls are TRBV25-1 and TRBJ2-1; 9 bases agree with TRBD2. This CDR3 contains 18 residues. In germline, CDR1 is MGHDK, CDR2 SYGVNS. The trim removed 4 bases at V and 9 bases at J, leaving 19 bases unmatched. The chain's CDR3 is CASSVPRGGLAGTCEQFF. DNA of the CDR3: TGTGCCAGCAGTGTCCCTCGGGGGGGCCTAGCGGGGACGTGTGAGCAGTTCTTC.

The rearrangement uses TRBV18 and TRBJ2-1; D remains unclear. V lost 4 bases and J 0 bases, leaving 19 bases between the germline ends. CDR1 is KGHSH, CDR2 LQKENI, per germline. The CDR3 is made up of 18 amino acids. CDR3: CASSLRSLVRSSYNEQFF. The CDR3 DNA reads TGTGCCAGCTCACTGAGAAGTTTGGTACGAAGCTCCTACAATGAGCAGTTCTTC.

The V gene is TRBV13, the J gene TRBJ2-3; 14 nucleotides align to TRBD2. This CDR3 region has 18 residues. V lost 4 bases to trimming and J lost 3 bases; unmatched junction nucleotides: 9. The germline V gene has CDR1 PRHDT and CDR2 FYEKMQ (reference sequence). This CDR3 is CASSSCGTSGRGTDTQYF. The CDR3 DNA is TGTGCCAGCAGCTCCTGCGGGACTAGCGGGAGAGGGACAGATACGCAGTATTTT.

The rearrangement uses TRBV4-3 and TRBJ2-7; 7 nucleotides match TRBD2. Germline CDR1 is LGHNA and CDR2 is YSLEER. The CDR3 has 15 amino acids. Germline trimming cut 4 bases from V and 5 bases from J; bases unmatched to any gene: 11. CDR3 region: CASSPARDYPHEQYF. The CDR3, as DNA: TGCGCCAGCAGCCCCGCCCGGGACTACCCCCACGAGCAGTACTTC.

The chain carries TRBV7-6 and TRBJ2-2; a possible D gene is TRBD1 (5 bases). Germline CDR1 SGHVS, CDR2 FNYEAQ. V was pared by 5 bases and J by 5 bases, with 12 bases between. The CDR3 length is 14 residues. The CDR3 loop is CASSREQGTGELFF. The CDR3 nucleotides read TGTGCCAGCAGCAGAGAGCAGGGTACCGGGGAGCTGTTTTTT.

This chain uses TRBV14 with TRBJ2-7, with 8 bases fitting TRBD2. CDR1 and CDR2 (germline): SGHDN, FVKESK. Losses at the gene ends were 3 bases for V and 7 bases for J; bases not matched to a gene: 8. CDR3 length: 14 residues. CDR3 DNA: TGTGCCAGCAGCCACGGCGAGCGGGAGAGGGAGCAGTACTTC. Amino acid sequence: CASSHGEREREQYF.

CDR3 loop: CARETSGSANEQFF. The DNA of the CDR3 is TGTGCCCGGGAGACTAGCGGGAGTGCCAATGAGCAGTTCTTC. This sequence joins TRBV30 and TRBJ2-1, with TRBD2 matching over 12 bases. Germline V lookup: CDR1 GTSNPN, CDR2 SVGIG (reference sequence). This CDR3 is 14 amino acids long. Trimming removed 8 bases from V and 6 bases from J; junction bases left unmatched: 8.

J is TRBJ2-3 and V is TRBV27; TRBD2 aligns across 10 bases. V shed 1 base and J 2 bases; nucleotides not matched to a gene: 12. CDR3 size: 19 residues. In germline, CDR1 is MNHEY, CDR2 SMNVEV (reference sequence). CDR3 sequence: CASSLFPRPGLAVTDTQYF. The CDR3 DNA is TGTGCCAGCAGTTTATTTCCGCGGCCCGGACTAGCGGTCACAGATACGCAGTATTTT.

The chain uses TRBV5-6 and TRBJ2-7, with 9 nucleotides matching TRBD1. The germline V gene has CDR1 SGHDT and CDR2 YYEEEE. CDR3 size: 14 residues. V lost 4 bases to trimming and J lost 3 bases; unmatched junction nucleotides: 5. This chain's CDR3 is CASSHGTGLYEQYF. Here the CDR3 DNA reads TGTGCCAGCAGCCACGGGACAGGGCTCTACGAGCAGTACTTC.

The sample holds one count of this clone. The chain recombines TRBV4-1 with TRBJ2-2; 7 bases agree with TRBD2. This CDR3 has 20 residues. Losses at the gene ends were 3 bases for V and 4 bases for J; bases not matched to a gene: 20. Germline V gene data show CDR1 as MGHRA and CDR2 as YSYEKL. CDR3 loop: CASSHGDLGEGVGVTGELFF. The CDR3 DNA is TGCGCCAGCAGCCATGGGGATTTGGGGGAGGGCGTCGGGGTCACCGGGGAGCTGTTTTTT.

For this clone: The junction and the germline gene differ at one end; a read error may be behind it. The V call is TRBV4-2, the J call TRBJ2-7; TRBD1 matches at 11 bases. CDR1 and CDR2 from the germline V gene are LGHNA and YNFKEQ. The CDR3 is 12 amino acids. The CDR3 region is CASSEEDRGLRF. The DNA of the CDR3 is TGTGCCAGCAGCGAGGAGGACAGGGGGCTTCGGTTC.

This chain joins TRBV19 and TRBJ2-1, with 7 bases matching TRBD1. Unmatched junction bases numbered 10, after V lost 4 bases and J lost 7 bases. This CDR3 comprises 15 residues. The germline V gene has CDR1 LNHDA and CDR2 SQIVND (reference sequence). The CDR3 loop is CASSKGATSRNEQFF. The DNA for the CDR3 is TGTGCCAGTAGTAAGGGGGCTACCTCTCGGAATGAGCAGTTCTTC.

This sequence joins TRBV7-3 and TRBJ2-7; D might be TRBD2 (6 bases). Between the trimmed V and J ends, which lost 0 bases and 2 bases, there was a span of 11 bases. CDR3 length: 15 residues. CDR1 and CDR2 from the germline V gene are SGHTA and FQGTGA. The CDR3 sequence is CASSLTGTPTYEQYF. The CDR3 DNA sequence: TGTGCCAGCAGCTTAACAGGGACTCCCACCTACGAGCAGTACTTC. The variable domain in full, completed from reference TRBV7-3 and TRBJ2-7, reads GAGVSQTPSNKVTEKGKYVELRCDPISGHTALYWYRQSLGQGPEFLIYFQGTGAADDSGLPNDRFFAVRPEGSVSTLKIQRTERGDSAVYLCASSLTGTPTYEQYFGPGTRLTVT.

The chain joins TRBV14 to TRBJ2-7, with D perhaps matching TRBD2 (5 bases). CDR1 SGHDN and CDR2 FVKESK come from the germline V gene. Trimming shortened V by 1 base and J by 5 bases, and 21 bases separated the two germline ends. CDR3 length: 17 amino acids. This CDR3 reads CASSQVFAGQKIHEQYF. The CDR3 region has the DNA TGTGCCAGCAGCCAAGTATTCGCGGGCCAGAAGATCCACGAGCAGTACTTC.

V is TRBV30 and J is TRBJ2-7; tentatively, D is TRBD1 (6 bases). The CDR3 covers 13 residues. The V gene lost 1 base and the J gene lost 0 bases, with 7 bases spanning the gap. The V gene's germline CDR1 is GTSNPN and CDR2 SVGIG (reference sequence). The CDR3 region is CAWSGQVSYEQYF. CDR3 DNA sequence: TGTGCCTGGAGTGGACAGGTCTCCTACGAGCAGTACTTC.

This clone was seen a single time. The chain links TRBV10-3 to TRBJ2-7; TRBD2 is a possible D gene (6 bases). Germline CDR1 and CDR2: ENHRY and SYGVKD. The ends were cut back, 0 bases at V and 5 bases at J, with 14 bases in the middle. This CDR3 comprises 15 residues. In nucleotides, the CDR3 is TGTGCCATCAGTGAGTCGACCAGGGAGGCGAACGAGCAGTACTTC. The encoded protein is CAISESTREANEQYF.

The chain is built from TRBV10-1 and TRBJ2-2; TRBD2 aligns across 13 bases. This CDR3 region has 18 residues. J was trimmed by 0 bases and V by 2 bases; bases with no gene match: 3. Germline CDR1 WNHNN, CDR2 SYGVQD (reference sequence). The CDR3 DNA reads as TGCGCCAGCAGTGAGACTAGCGGGAGGGCCGCGAACACCGGGGAGCTGTTTTTT. Amino acids: CASSETSGRAANTGELFF.

The rearrangement links TRBV4-3 to TRBJ2-2; 9 bases are shared with TRBD1. Trimming at V came to 6 bases and at J to 3 bases, leaving 2 bases not matched to a gene. The CDR3 covers 14 residues. The V gene's germline CDR1 is LGHNA and CDR2 YSLEER. CDR3 sequence reads: CASRWTGDTGELFF. CDR3 sequence (DNA): TGCGCCAGCAGGTGGACAGGGGACACCGGGGAGCTGTTTTTT.

The chain recombines TRBV7-3 with TRBJ1-5, with 7 bases that match TRBD1. The germline V gene has CDR1 SGHTA and CDR2 FQGTGA. Trimming took 2 bases from V and 9 from J; bases not matched to a gene: 10. The CDR3 totals 15 residues. In DNA form, the CDR3 reads TGTGCCAGCAGCTTAGAGGGGGCAGGCCGGGCGCCCCAGCATTTT. Translation: CASSLEGAGRAPQHF.

The gene calls are TRBV11-3 and TRBJ2-7; perhaps TRBD2 as D (5 bases). Germline V gene sequence: CDR1 SGHNT, CDR2 YENEEA. V lost 6 bases and J lost 5, with 17 bases in between. The CDR3 is made up of 14 amino acids. The CDR3 sequence is CASRINLAQHEQYF. The CDR3 DNA reads as TGTGCCAGCAGGATAAACCTAGCCCAGCACGAGCAGTACTTC.